This TCR beta chain was observed in a study of PD-1 blockade in classical Hodgkin lymphoma. Every patient relapsed after autologous stem cell transplantation, and brentuximab vedotin exposure varied. There are 17 residues in the CDR3. Germline trimming cut 5 bases from V and 2 bases from J; bases unmatched to any gene: 14. Germline CDR1 and CDR2: MDHEN and SYDVKM. Study outcomes and limitations: Complete responders possessed baseline diversity comparable to newly diagnosed patients. Excluded were patients who started nivolumab under 1 year after ASCT, a group that had lower diversity. According to reports, newly diagnosed patients had lower baseline TCR diversity than healthy donors, and relapsed/refractory patients had lower baseline TCR diversity still. Diversity in CD4+ TCRs, unlike that measured in CD8+ TCRs, had risen significantly by C4D1.

Here immunoSEQ multiplex PCR was the method, and the copy in TCRdb shows in-frame clones only, minus some. Among about 94,000 clones listed, roughly nine tenths were seen once. Regarding this clone: What it binds is unknown.

This sequence was found in a human donor with classical Hodgkin lymphoma. The sample consisted of peripheral blood mononuclear cells (PBMCs), taken before the second cycle of nivolumab. The chain uses TRBV28 and TRBJ2-7, with TRBD1 identical over 8 bases. CDR3 sequence: CASSPLQGTGGTYEQYF. In nucleotides, the CDR3 is TGTGCCAGCAGTCCCCTCCAAGGGACAGGAGGCACCTACGAGCAGTACTTC.